Shown below are 28 T cell receptor beta chains from a single sample sequenced in a study of graft-versus-host responses after intestinal transplantation. These receptors lack a known antigen. Clones were sequenced by immunoSEQ multiplex PCR, and TCRdb holds only the in-frame ones, with some missing. This sample has 90,000 to 95,000 clones; 85% to 95% occur once, and the top ten carry roughly 6%. The source was unstimulated CD8+ T cells sorted from spleen or lymph node cells, collected before intestinal transplant. Receptors were obtained from a human donor who received an intestinal transplant.

This clone was counted a single time. The V and J genes are TRBV13 and TRBJ2-2, with 10 nucleotides matching TRBD2. The trim removed 6 bases at V and 7 bases at J, leaving 11 bases unmatched. The CDR3 is 16 residues long. CDR1 and CDR2 from the germline V gene are PRHDT and FYEKMQ (reference sequence). CDR3 bases: TGTGCCAGCAGATCCAGAAGCGGGGGGGCTGGCGGGGAGCTGTTTTTT. Protein sequence: CASRSRSGGAGGELFF.

The chain combines TRBV4-1 with TRBJ2-1, with D unclear. With 1 base removed from V and 3 bases from J, the gap between germline ends came to 4 bases. There are 13 residues in the CDR3. The germline CDR1 and CDR2 sequences are MGHRA and YSYEKL. CDR3 amino acids: CASSQGVYNEQFF. The CDR3 DNA is TGCGCCAGCAGCCAAGGCGTCTACAATGAGCAGTTCTTC.

The J gene is TRBJ2-3, the V gene TRBV7-9; TRBD1 matches 8 bases. Germline lookup yields CDR1 SEHNR and CDR2 FQNEAQ (reference sequence). The CDR3 is 14 residues long. V dropped 7 bases and J dropped 5; count of bases not matched to a gene: 8. In nucleotides, the CDR3 is TGTGCCAGCACCCTGGGACAGGAGGGAGATACGCAGTATTTT. Translated: CASTLGQEGDTQYF.

This sequence joins TRBV5-5 and TRBJ1-1; TRBD1 matches at 7 bases. The germline V gene has CDR1 SGHKS and CDR2 YYEKEE (reference sequence). With V trimmed by 6 bases and J by 6 bases, 17 bases remained unmatched. This CDR3 spans 16 amino acids. The CDR3 loop is CASTQTGFDRTPEAFF. For the CDR3, the DNA is TGTGCCAGCACCCAGACAGGGTTTGACCGAACACCTGAAGCTTTCTTT.

V usage is TRBV4-1 and J usage is TRBJ2-7, with TRBD2 as a possible D gene (5 bases). V shed 4 bases and J shed 0 bases, with 19 bases lying between them. CDR3 length: 17 amino acids. Germline V lookup: CDR1 MGHRA, CDR2 YSYEKL. For the CDR3, the DNA is TGCGCCAGCAGCCGCAAGATACGGGGAGTATTCTCCTACGAGCAGTACTTC. Protein: CASSRKIRGVFSYEQYF.

The chain has TRBV19 and TRBJ1-1; the D gene is possibly TRBD1 (5 bases). The CDR3 loop spans 15 amino acids. Germline V gene data show CDR1 as LNHDA and CDR2 as SQIVND (reference sequence). Trimming took off 3 bases at V and 1 base at J, with 12 bases between the two ends. The CDR3 nucleotides read TGTGCCAGTAGTATGGACACCGGGGAGAACACTGAAGCTTTCTTT. Residues: CASSMDTGENTEAFF.

This chain uses TRBV27 with TRBJ1-1; D gene unclear. Germline CDR1 MNHEY, CDR2 SMNVEV (reference sequence). V was trimmed by 1 base and J by 2 bases, leaving 8 bases between them. The CDR3 sequence is 14 residues long. CDR3 loop: CASSLWPANTEAFF. The CDR3 region has the DNA TGTGCCAGCAGTTTATGGCCAGCTAACACTGAAGCTTTCTTT.

The V call is TRBV7-6, the J call TRBJ2-1; TRBD2 matches 9 bases. Per germline, CDR1 SGHVS and CDR2 FNYEAQ. This CDR3 has 14 amino acids. The V and J ends lost 4 bases and 5 bases, in that order; junction bases with no gene match: 3. CDR3 residues: CASSWGLADNEQFF. CDR3 nucleotide sequence: TGTGCCAGCAGCTGGGGACTAGCAGACAATGAGCAGTTCTTC. Using reference TRBV7-6 and TRBJ2-1 for the parts outside the CDR3, the full variable domain is GAGVSQSPRYKVTKRGQDVALRCDPISGHVSLYWYRQALGQGPEFLTYFNYEAQQDKSGLPNDRFSAERPEGSISTLTIQRTEQRDSAMYRCASSWGLADNEQFFGPGTRLTVL.

CDR3 loop: CASSWTSALSTDTQYF. The CDR3 DNA reads as TGTGCCAGCAGTTGGACTAGTGCACTTAGCACAGATACGCAGTATTTT. The chain recombines TRBV28 with TRBJ2-3; 7 nucleotides line up with TRBD2. There are 16 residues in the CDR3. The germline CDR1 and CDR2 sequences are MDHEN and SYDVKM. V was clipped by 4 bases and J by 0 bases; unmatched bases: 7.

The CDR3 DNA follows: TGTGCCAGCAGCTCGACAGGGGCCTACGAGCAGTACTTC. It codes for CASSSTGAYEQYF. The rearrangement uses TRBV6-1 and TRBJ2-7; 8 positions match TRBD1. The CDR3 sequence is 13 residues long. Losses at the gene ends were 6 bases for V and 2 bases for J; bases not matched to a gene: 3. Germline lookup yields CDR1 MNHNS and CDR2 SASEGT.

The rearrangement links TRBV9 to TRBJ2-7, with 7 positions matching TRBD1. Per germline, CDR1 SGDLS and CDR2 YYNGEE. The CDR3 length is 13 residues. After removal of 4 bases from V and 4 bases from J, the junction contained 5 bases not matched to a gene. For the CDR3, the DNA is TGTGCCAGCAGCCCCCGGGACAGTTACGAGCAGTACTTC. Its translation: CASSPRDSYEQYF.

The DNA for the CDR3 is TGTGCCAGCAGCCCTTTAGAACAGGGAACCTATGGCTACACCTTC. This sequence encodes CASSPLEQGTYGYTF. The rearrangement joins TRBV7-9 to TRBJ1-2; D is perhaps TRBD1 (6 bases). This CDR3 comprises 15 residues. V was cut by 5 bases and J by 4 bases, with 17 bases left in between. CDR1 SEHNR and CDR2 FQNEAQ come from the germline V gene (reference sequence).

The gene calls are TRBV5-6 and TRBJ2-6; D possibly corresponds to TRBD2 (5 bases). Germline CDR1 SGHDT, CDR2 YYEEEE. The CDR3 has 17 amino acids. V lost 0 bases to trimming and J lost 0 bases, with 10 bases between them. CDR3 in DNA: TGTGCCAGCAGCTTGGGAGGGTTTGGCTCTGGGGCCAACGTCCTGACTTTC. Translated: CASSLGGFGSGANVLTF.

The chain carries TRBV4-1 and TRBJ2-3, with D unclear. Trimming pared 4 bases from V and 14 bases from J, leaving 19 bases between. CDR1 is MGHRA and CDR2 is YSYEKL in the germline V gene. The CDR3 loop spans 13 amino acids. The CDR3 protein is CASSPGLLPLVYF. The CDR3 DNA reads as TGCGCCAGCAGCCCAGGCTTGTTGCCCTTGGTGTATTTT.

The chain carries TRBV19 and TRBJ1-6; D ambiguous. The V and J ends lost 5 bases and 6 bases respectively, with 14 bases between them. The germline V gene encodes CDR1 LNHDA and CDR2 SQIVND (reference sequence). The CDR3 has 15 residues. The CDR3: CASSQEPGGNSPLHF. The CDR3 coding sequence is TGTGCCAGTAGTCAAGAGCCAGGCGGTAATTCACCCCTCCACTTT.

Here the CDR3 DNA reads TGTGCCAGCAGCCCTGTAGCGGGAGGAGGGGAGACCCAGTACTTC. Translation gives CASSPVAGGGETQYF. V is TRBV6-1 and J is TRBJ2-5; 10 positions agree with TRBD2. This CDR3 has 15 residues. Germline CDR1 MNHNS, CDR2 SASEGT. J was trimmed by 5 bases and V by 6 bases; bases with no gene match: 9.

This chain uses TRBV6-1 with TRBJ2-5; a weak D match, TRBD1 (6 bases). Deletions cut 6 bases from V and 5 bases from J, with 19 bases between. Germline CDR1 reads MNHNS; CDR2 reads SASEGT. The CDR3 has 15 amino acids. CDR3 bases: TGTGCCAGCAGCCTCTCACAGGGCCTTGGGGAGACCCAGTACTTC. Translated, it gives CASSLSQGLGETQYF.

The sample holds one count of this clone. The rearrangement uses TRBV15 and TRBJ1-1; TRBD1 is a possible D gene (5 bases). The V gene lost 9 bases and the J gene lost 3 bases, with 20 bases spanning the gap. CDR1 LNHNV and CDR2 YYDKDF come from the germline V gene (reference sequence). This CDR3 has 15 residues. CDR3 sequence reads: CATTPWGPGYTEAFF. The CDR3 coding sequence is TGTGCCACAACCCCTTGGGGCCCCGGGTACACTGAAGCTTTCTTT. The whole variable domain, filled in from reference TRBV15 and TRBJ1-1, reads DAMVIQNPRYQVTQFGKPVTLSCSQTLNHNVMYWYQQKSSQAPKLLFHYYDKDFNNEADTPDNFQSRRPNTSFCFLDIRSPGLGDTAMYLCATTPWGPGYTEAFFGQGTRLTVV.

The V and J genes are TRBV19 and TRBJ2-1; the D gene is possibly TRBD1 (5 bases). V was cut by 4 bases and J by 5 bases, with 12 bases left in between. CDR1 and CDR2 (germline): LNHDA, SQIVND (reference sequence). This CDR3 has 14 residues. The CDR3 DNA reads TGTGCCAGTAGTACGGAGACAGCCGACAATGAGCAGTTCTTC. Amino acids: CASSTETADNEQFF.

This chain connects TRBV6-5 to TRBJ2-7, with TRBD1 identical over 10 bases. This CDR3 contains 16 residues. Trimming cost V 1 base and J 2 bases; bases outside gene matches: 5. Germline CDR1 MNHEY, CDR2 SVGAGI. The CDR3 DNA follows: TGTGCCAGCAGTTACTACCCCGGGACAGGGGCCTACGAGCAGTACTTC. As protein: CASSYYPGTGAYEQYF.

The chain joins TRBV7-9 to TRBJ1-4; the D is unclear. V dropped 5 bases and J dropped 7 bases, with 17 bases sitting between them. The CDR3 runs to 15 residues. CDR1 and CDR2 from the germline V gene are SEHNR and FQNEAQ (reference sequence). The CDR3 reads CASSPNLTPSEKLFF. As DNA, the CDR3 is TGTGCCAGCAGCCCAAACCTCACTCCCAGTGAAAAACTGTTTTTT.

This clone has only a few counts. This sample also contains other DNA sequences that code for the same CDR3. This rearrangement joins TRBV9 to TRBJ1-1; D unresolved. This CDR3 has 13 residues. With 0 bases removed from V and 2 bases from J, the gap between germline ends came to 5 bases. Per germline, CDR1 SGDLS and CDR2 YYNGEE. The chain's CDR3 is CASSVESNTEAFF. CDR3 bases: TGTGCCAGCAGCGTAGAGTCCAACACTGAAGCTTTCTTT.

The chain joins TRBV30 to TRBJ2-2; D is unresolved. Trimming shortened V by 0 bases and J by 5 bases, and 7 bases separated the two germline ends. The CDR3 length is 13 residues. From germline, CDR1 is GTSNPN and CDR2 SVGIG (reference sequence). The CDR3 DNA sequence: TGTGCCTGGAGTGTACTAAGAACCGGGGAGCTGTTTTTT. It codes for CAWSVLRTGELFF.

V gene TRBV11-3 combines with J gene TRBJ2-7; D is tentatively TRBD1 or TRBD2 (7 bases each). V was shortened by 6 bases and J by 3 bases, with 15 bases between the two germline ends. The CDR3 is made up of 14 amino acids. Germline CDR1 and CDR2: SGHNT and YENEEA. For the CDR3, the DNA is TGTGCCAGCAGGAGGGGGGGACAGATCTACGAGCAGTACTTC. Residues: CASRRGGQIYEQYF.

The chain employs TRBV2 and TRBJ1-3; weak D call: TRBD1 (5 bases). V was pared by 9 bases and J by 0 bases, with 9 bases between. CDR1 and CDR2 from the germline V gene are SNHLY and FYNNEI. The CDR3 has 13 residues. CDR3 sequence: CAREGSSGNTIYF. The CDR3 region has the DNA TGTGCCAGGGAGGGGAGCTCTGGAAACACCATATATTTT.

The V and J genes are TRBV6-5 and TRBJ2-5; tentative D call: TRBD2 (5 bases). The CDR3 loop spans 13 amino acids. V lost 5 bases and J lost 3, with 10 bases in between. Germline V gene lookup returns CDR1 MNHEY and CDR2 SVGAGI. This chain's CDR3 is CASSKRTEETQYF. The CDR3 DNA reads TGTGCCAGCAGTAAACGGACTGAAGAGACCCAGTACTTC.

The J gene is TRBJ1-3, the V gene TRBV6-6; 7 bases are shared with TRBD1. Germline V gene data show CDR1 as MNHNY and CDR2 as SVGAGI (reference sequence). With 6 bases clipped from V and 3 bases from J, the junction kept 5 bases outside the gene matches. The CDR3 consists of 14 residues. The chain's CDR3 is CASSPTGDGNTIYF. Written as DNA, the CDR3 is TGTGCCAGCAGCCCCACAGGGGATGGAAACACCATATATTTT.

This clone was observed once. This chain links TRBV10-3 with TRBJ2-1; D might be TRBD2 (6 bases). Germline V lookup: CDR1 ENHRY, CDR2 SYGVKD. This CDR3 is built from 13 residues. Trimming removed 7 bases from V and 3 bases from J, with 10 bases in between. The CDR3 region is CAINRGNYNEQFF. CDR3 nucleotides: TGTGCCATCAACCGGGGGAACTACAATGAGCAGTTCTTC.